This paragraph reports one T cell receptor beta chain. No antigen is known for it. This entry belongs to a study of CXCR3-negative and CXCR3-positive naive CD8 T cells. UMI-labeled 5' RACE TRB cDNA libraries were prepared from the cells. Each CDR3 protein gets one entry in TCRdb, which reprocessed the 5' RACE reads and gives no DNA. The table lists around 160,000 distinct CDR3 sequences. Study-wide findings and caveats: No difference in surface CD5 was seen between naive subsets, and TCR strength was inferred from TRB CDR3 properties. Hydrophobicity of TRB CDR3s was greater in CXCR3-positive naive cells than in CXCR3-negative naive cells.

From germline, CDR1 is MNHEY and CDR2 SVGAGI. The CDR3 has 13 residues. The sequence came from a human donor in good health. Some clones in this sample may be carry-over from other donors' samples. V is TRBV6-5 and J is TRBJ2-6; TCRdb proposes TRBD1, but this gene call is untestable without DNA. The sample comprised naive CXCR3+ CD8+ T cells from blood. Subset given: CD45RO-CCR7+CD27+CD95- naive CD8+ T cells expressing CXCR3 (TNR3+). The CDR3 is CASGTAGANVLTF.